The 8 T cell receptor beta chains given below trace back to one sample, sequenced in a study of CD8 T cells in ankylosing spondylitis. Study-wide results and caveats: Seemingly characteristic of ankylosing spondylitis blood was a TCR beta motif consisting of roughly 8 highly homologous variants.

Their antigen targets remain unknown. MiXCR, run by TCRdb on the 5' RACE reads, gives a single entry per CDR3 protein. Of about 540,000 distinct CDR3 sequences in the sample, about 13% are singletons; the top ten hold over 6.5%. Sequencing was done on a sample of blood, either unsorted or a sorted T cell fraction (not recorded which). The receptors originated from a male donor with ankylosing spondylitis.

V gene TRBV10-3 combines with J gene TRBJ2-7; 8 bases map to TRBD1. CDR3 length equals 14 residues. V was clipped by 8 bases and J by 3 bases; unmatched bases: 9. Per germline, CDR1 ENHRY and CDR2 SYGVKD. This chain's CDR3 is CAIYGQGRHYEQYV. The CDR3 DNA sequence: TGTGCCATCTATGGACAGGGTCGGCACTACGAGCAGTACGTC.

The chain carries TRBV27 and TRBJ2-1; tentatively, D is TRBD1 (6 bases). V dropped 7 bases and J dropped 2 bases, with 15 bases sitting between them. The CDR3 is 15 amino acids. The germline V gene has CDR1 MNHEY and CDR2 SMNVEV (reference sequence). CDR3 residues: CASMGPGTTYNEQFF. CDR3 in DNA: TGTGCCAGCATGGGGCCCGGGACAACCTACAATGAGCAGTTCTTC.

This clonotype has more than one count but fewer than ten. CDR3 region: CSAGYGYTF. DNA of the CDR3: TGCAGTGCTGGGTATGGCTACACCTTC. The chain carries TRBV20-1 and TRBJ1-2; D ambiguous. V was trimmed by 5 bases and J by 5 bases, leaving 3 bases between them. Germline CDR1 DFQATT, CDR2 SNEGSKA (reference sequence). This CDR3 contains 9 residues.

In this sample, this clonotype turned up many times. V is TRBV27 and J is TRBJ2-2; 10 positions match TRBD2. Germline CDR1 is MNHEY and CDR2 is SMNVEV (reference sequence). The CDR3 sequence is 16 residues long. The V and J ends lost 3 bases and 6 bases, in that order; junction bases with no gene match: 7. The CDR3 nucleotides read TGTGCCAGCAGTTTTAAGGCTAGCGGGAGTCCCGGGGAGCTGTTTTTT. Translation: CASSFKASGSPGELFF.

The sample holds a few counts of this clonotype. The CDR3 bases are TGTGCCAGCAGCACTCGGACTGCAGGGGGTGAGCAGTTCTTC. Translating gives CASSTRTAGGEQFF. V is TRBV7-6 and J is TRBJ2-1; 7 bases match TRBD1. Germline CDR1 and CDR2: SGHVS and FNYEAQ. V shed 5 bases, J shed 9 bases, and the junction held 10 bases outside the gene matches. The CDR3 extends over 14 amino acids.

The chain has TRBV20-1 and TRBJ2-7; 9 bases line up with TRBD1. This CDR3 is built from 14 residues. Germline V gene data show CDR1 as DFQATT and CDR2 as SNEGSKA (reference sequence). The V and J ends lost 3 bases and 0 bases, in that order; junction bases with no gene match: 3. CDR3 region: CSASGQGYSYEQYF. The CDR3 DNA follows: TGCAGTGCTAGTGGACAGGGGTACTCCTACGAGCAGTACTTC.

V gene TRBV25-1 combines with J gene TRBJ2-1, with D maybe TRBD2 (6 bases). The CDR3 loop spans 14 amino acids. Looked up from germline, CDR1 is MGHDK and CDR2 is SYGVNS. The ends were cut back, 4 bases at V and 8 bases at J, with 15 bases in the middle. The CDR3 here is CASSVGDFPDEQFF. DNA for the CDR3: TGTGCCAGCAGTGTTGGGGACTTCCCCGATGAGCAGTTCTTC.

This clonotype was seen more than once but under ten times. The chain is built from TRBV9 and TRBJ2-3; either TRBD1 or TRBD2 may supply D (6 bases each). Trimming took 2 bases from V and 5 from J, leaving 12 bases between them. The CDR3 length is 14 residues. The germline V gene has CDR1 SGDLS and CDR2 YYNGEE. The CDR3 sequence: CASSVGGGGDTQYF. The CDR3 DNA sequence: TGTGCCAGCAGCGTCGGGGGCGGTGGAGATACGCAGTATTTT.